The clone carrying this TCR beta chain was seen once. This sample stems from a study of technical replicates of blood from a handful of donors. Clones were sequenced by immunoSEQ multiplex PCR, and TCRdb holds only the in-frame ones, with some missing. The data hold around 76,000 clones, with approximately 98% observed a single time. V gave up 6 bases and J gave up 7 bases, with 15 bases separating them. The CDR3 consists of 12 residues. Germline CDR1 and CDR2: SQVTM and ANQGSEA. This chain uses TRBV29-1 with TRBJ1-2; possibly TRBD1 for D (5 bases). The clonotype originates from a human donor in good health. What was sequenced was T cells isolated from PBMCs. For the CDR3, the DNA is TGCAGCGTACCAAAGGACACTGCTGGCTACACCTTC. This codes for CSVPKDTAGYTF.